Listed here are 24 T cell receptor beta chains from one sample, sequenced in a study of blood T cell repertoires in COVID-19. Libraries were prepared by immunoSEQ multiplex PCR; TCRdb keeps only in-frame clonotypes and omits some of them. Of approximately 170,000 clones listed, about 87% were seen once; the top ten hold under 3%. Sequencing input: peripheral blood. These receptors were collected from a woman of 80 years or more with COVID-19, enrolled during active disease.

The chain recombines TRBV5-1 with TRBJ2-3; maybe TRBD2 (5 bases). This CDR3 spans 14 amino acids. Germline CDR1 reads SGHRS; CDR2 reads YFSETQ. V was trimmed by 4 bases and J by 4 bases, leaving 13 bases between them. The CDR3: CASSGGSMADTQYF. The DNA for the CDR3 is TGCGCCAGCAGCGGAGGATCGATGGCAGATACGCAGTATTTT.

The V gene is TRBV19, the J gene TRBJ1-1, with 7 bases matching TRBD1. There are 13 residues in the CDR3. CDR1 and CDR2 from the germline V gene are LNHDA and SQIVND (reference sequence). The J segment lost 7 bases and the V segment lost 3 bases, leaving 5 bases of the junction unmatched. The CDR3 loop reads CASSIKAGGEAFF. The CDR3 DNA reads TGTGCCAGTAGTATCAAGGCAGGGGGTGAAGCTTTCTTT.

This chain connects TRBV18 to TRBJ2-7; 9 bases match TRBD1. V shed 5 bases, J shed 0 bases, and the junction held 2 bases outside the gene matches. Germline assignment: CDR1 KGHSH and CDR2 LQKENI. The CDR3 consists of 14 residues. The CDR3 sequence: CASSADRGSYEQYF. The DNA for the CDR3 is TGTGCCAGCTCAGCGGACAGGGGCTCCTACGAGCAGTACTTC.

This chain uses TRBV25-1 with TRBJ2-5; 10 nucleotides line up with TRBD2. Germline loops: CDR1 MGHDK, CDR2 SYGVNS. The CDR3 loop spans 17 amino acids. Losses at the gene ends were 1 base for V and 5 bases for J; bases not matched to a gene: 10. The CDR3 is CASSESRGTSESETQYF. The DNA for the CDR3 is TGTGCCAGCAGTGAATCCCGAGGGACTAGCGAGTCGGAGACCCAGTACTTC.

This rearrangement joins TRBV9 to TRBJ2-3; TRBD2 matches 10 bases. The germline V gene has CDR1 SGDLS and CDR2 YYNGEE. The CDR3 is 15 residues long. V lost 4 bases to trimming and J lost 4 bases; unmatched junction nucleotides: 6. The CDR3 coding sequence is TGTGCCAGCAGCATGCTAGCGGGAGCGGCAGATACGCAGTATTTT. Translating it yields CASSMLAGAADTQYF.

This clone was picked up a small number of times. The chain is built from TRBV5-1 and TRBJ2-1; TRBD2 is a possible D gene (5 bases). The CDR3 is 15 amino acids. CDR1 and CDR2 (germline): SGHRS, YFSETQ. Trimming removed 0 bases from V and 13 bases from J, with 20 bases in between. CDR3 amino acids: CASSLALGLGMIQFF. The DNA of the CDR3 is TGCGCCAGCAGCTTGGCGCTAGGACTGGGGATGATTCAGTTCTTC.

The chain joins TRBV9 to TRBJ1-4, with D unclear. The CDR3 spans 15 residues. Germline V gives CDR1 SGDLS, CDR2 YYNGEE. The V end lost 0 bases, the J end lost 3 bases, and 9 bases lay between the germline ends. In nucleotides, the CDR3 is TGTGCCAGCAGCGTAGGAGTGGCGGCTAATGAAAAACTGTTTTTT. Residues: CASSVGVAANEKLFF.

V gene TRBV6-5 combines with J gene TRBJ1-1, with D unclear. V lost 8 bases, J lost 6 bases, and 13 bases lay in between. CDR3 length: 12 residues. From germline, CDR1 is MNHEY and CDR2 SVGAGI. The CDR3 loop reads CASQVGGAEAFF. The DNA of the CDR3 is TGTGCCAGCCAGGTCGGAGGCGCTGAAGCTTTCTTT.

This clone was recorded only once. This rearrangement joins TRBV11-1 to TRBJ1-2, with D possibly being TRBD1 (5 bases). V lost 4 bases and J 2 bases, leaving 11 bases between the germline ends. This CDR3 is 14 amino acids long. Per the germline V gene, CDR1 is SGHAT and CDR2 is FQDESV (reference sequence). CDR3 DNA: TGTGCCAGCAGCTGGGGGAGGCTCAACTATGGCTACACCTTC. Translation gives CASSWGRLNYGYTF.

The chain employs TRBV19 and TRBJ1-5; D perhaps matches TRBD1 (5 bases). The CDR3 loop spans 17 amino acids. Looked up from germline, CDR1 is LNHDA and CDR2 is SQIVND (reference sequence). The V end lost 8 bases, the J end lost 1 base, and 21 bases lay between the germline ends. CDR3 residues: CASGTNAVLLSNQPQHF. The CDR3 DNA reads as TGTGCCAGTGGGACTAATGCGGTACTCTTGAGCAATCAGCCCCAGCATTTT.

The chain has TRBV5-4 and TRBJ2-7, with a weak D call TRBD1 (6 bases). Trimming left V 2 bases short and J 5 bases short, with 11 bases between. CDR3 length equals 13 residues. The germline V gene encodes CDR1 SGHNT and CDR2 YYREEE (reference sequence). The DNA for the CDR3 is TGTGCCAGCAGCTTTAGGGGGACGGACGAGCAGTACTTC. It is translated as CASSFRGTDEQYF.

V gene TRBV12-3 or TRBV12-4 combines with J gene TRBJ1-5; D call uncertain. The CDR3 totals 11 residues. V was clipped by 3 bases and J by 9 bases, with 6 bases between them. This chain's CDR3 is CASSFSGPQHF. CDR3 nucleotides: TGTGCCAGCAGTTTCAGTGGGCCCCAGCATTTT.

The genes are TRBV10-3 and TRBJ2-5, with 11 bases identical to TRBD2. This CDR3 contains 16 residues. CDR1 and CDR2 (germline): ENHRY, SYGVKD. Unmatched junction bases numbered 11, after V lost 10 bases and J lost 1 base. The CDR3: CANRGSLAGGQETQYF. CDR3 DNA: TGTGCCAACCGGGGTTCTCTAGCGGGAGGCCAAGAGACCCAGTACTTC.

V usage is TRBV11-2 and J usage is TRBJ1-3, with 8 bases matching TRBD1. In germline, CDR1 is SGHAT, CDR2 FQNNGV. Trimming took 1 base from V and 8 from J; bases not matched to a gene: 7. The CDR3 length is 15 residues. The DNA of the CDR3 is TGTGCCAGCAGCTTAGGAGGCAGGGGGCGAGACACCATATATTTT. Its translation: CASSLGGRGRDTIYF.

The chain has TRBV11-2 and TRBJ2-3, with TRBD2 matching over 14 bases. The CDR3 length is 20 residues. V lost 0 bases, J lost 1 base, and 9 bases stayed unmatched. CDR1 and CDR2 from the germline V gene are SGHAT and FQNNGV. CDR3 nucleotides: TGTGCCAGCAGCTTAGAGAGGACTAGCGGGAGGCCCAACCGCACAGATACGCAGTATTTT. It translates to CASSLERTSGRPNRTDTQYF.

The chain links TRBV11-2 to TRBJ2-7; 8 bases map to TRBD1. Germline-derived CDR1 and CDR2 are SGHAT and FQNNGV. V lost 5 bases and J lost 4; bases outside the gene matches: 10. The length of the CDR3 is 15 residues. In DNA, the CDR3 is TGTGCCAGCAGCAGCTCCGACAGGGGCAATTACGAGCAGTACTTC. Its translation is CASSSSDRGNYEQYF.

This clone was picked up a small number of times. The chain carries TRBV7-2 and TRBJ1-4; D unclear. Trimming cost V 1 base and J 3 bases, with 12 bases left between them. Germline V gene lookup returns CDR1 SGHTA and CDR2 FQGNSA. The CDR3 is made up of 16 amino acids. The CDR3 spells CASSLVGDSSNEKLFF. DNA for the CDR3: TGTGCCAGCAGCTTAGTCGGAGATTCTTCTAATGAAAAACTGTTTTTT.

The chain has TRBV15 and TRBJ1-2; D is perhaps TRBD1 (6 bases). The CDR3 is 12 residues long. Per germline, CDR1 LNHNV and CDR2 YYDKDF (reference sequence). V lost 3 bases, J lost 7 bases, and 9 bases lay in between. CDR3 in DNA: TGTGCCACCAGCAGCCAGGGGCCTGGCTACACCTTC. Protein product: CATSSQGPGYTF.

CDR3 protein: CASSPGTATYEQYF. In DNA, the CDR3 is TGTGCCAGCAGTCCAGGGACAGCCACCTACGAGCAGTACTTC. The chain recombines TRBV6-2 or TRBV6-3 with TRBJ2-7; 7 nucleotides align to TRBD1. The CDR3 consists of 14 residues. CDR1 and CDR2 from the germline V gene are MNHEY and SVGEGT. V dropped 5 bases and J dropped 2; count of bases not matched to a gene: 6.

This clone was counted only a few times. The chain combines TRBV7-3 with TRBJ1-6; 8 bases line up with TRBD1. The germline V gene has CDR1 SGHTA and CDR2 FQGTGA. The CDR3 length is 15 residues. Trimming took 7 bases from V and 6 from J; bases not matched to a gene: 8. CDR3 region: CASIPGQELNSPLHF. As DNA, the CDR3 is TGTGCCAGCATCCCGGGACAGGAGCTTAATTCACCCCTCCACTTT.

This clone was found once. The rearrangement links TRBV18 to TRBJ2-7, with 8 bases that match TRBD1. The CDR3 sequence is 12 residues long. Germline CDR1 KGHSH, CDR2 LQKENI. The trim removed 6 bases at V and 3 bases at J, leaving 1 base unmatched. CDR3 sequence (DNA): TGTGCCAGCTCCGGACAGGGCTACGAGCAGTACTTC. It specifies CASSGQGYEQYF.

The chain has TRBV21-1 and TRBJ2-3; the table's TRBD2 call for D was not verified on the DNA. TRBV21-1 is labeled a pseudogene. This CDR3 region has 17 residues. CDR3 region: CASSKALNDFSTDTQYF. CDR3 bases: TGTGCCAGCAGCAAAGCGCTAAATGATTTTAGCACAGATACGCAGTATTTT.

The V call is TRBV3-1 (or the pseudogene TRBV3-2), the J call TRBJ1-1; TRBD1 matches 8 bases. With 4 bases clipped from V and 1 base from J, the junction kept 2 bases outside the gene matches. Germline lookup yields CDR1 LGHDT and CDR2 YNNKEL (reference sequence). There are 14 residues in the CDR3. The CDR3 is CASSPGQANTEAFF. DNA for the CDR3: TGTGCCAGCAGCCCGGGACAGGCGAACACTGAAGCTTTCTTT.

This clone appeared once. The gene calls are TRBV5-1 and TRBJ2-5; possibly TRBD2 for D (5 bases). With 0 bases removed from V and 7 bases from J, the gap between germline ends came to 10 bases. CDR1 is SGHRS, CDR2 YFSETQ, per germline. The CDR3 length is 13 residues. The CDR3 DNA reads as TGCGCCAGCAGCTTGGCCCCGGCGGGGACCCAGTACTTC. Translating it yields CASSLAPAGTQYF.